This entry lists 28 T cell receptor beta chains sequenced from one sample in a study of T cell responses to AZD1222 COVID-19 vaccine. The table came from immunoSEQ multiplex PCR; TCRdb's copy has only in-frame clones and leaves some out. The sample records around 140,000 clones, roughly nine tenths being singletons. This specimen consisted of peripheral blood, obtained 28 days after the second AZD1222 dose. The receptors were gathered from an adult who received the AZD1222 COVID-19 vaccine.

CDR3 bases: TGTGCCAGCAGCTTTCGGTTCCAAGAGACCCAGTACTTC. Translating gives CASSFRFQETQYF. The chain uses TRBV7-8 and TRBJ2-5; D remains ambiguous. The V end lost 3 bases, the J end lost 1 base, and 6 bases lay between the germline ends. The germline CDR1 and CDR2 sequences are SGHVS and FQNEAQ. There are 13 residues in the CDR3.

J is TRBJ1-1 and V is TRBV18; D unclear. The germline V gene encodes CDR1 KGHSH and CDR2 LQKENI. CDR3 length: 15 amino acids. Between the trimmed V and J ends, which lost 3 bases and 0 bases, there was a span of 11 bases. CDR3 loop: CASSPRDFLNTEAFF. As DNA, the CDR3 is TGTGCCAGCTCACCTCGAGACTTCCTGAACACTGAAGCTTTCTTT.

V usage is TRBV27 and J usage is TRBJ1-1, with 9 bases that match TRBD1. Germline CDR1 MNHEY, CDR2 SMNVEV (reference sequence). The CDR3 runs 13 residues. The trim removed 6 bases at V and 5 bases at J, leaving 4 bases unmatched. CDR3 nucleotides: TGTGCCAGCAGCTTGGACAGGGGAACTGAAGCTTTCTTT. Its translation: CASSLDRGTEAFF.

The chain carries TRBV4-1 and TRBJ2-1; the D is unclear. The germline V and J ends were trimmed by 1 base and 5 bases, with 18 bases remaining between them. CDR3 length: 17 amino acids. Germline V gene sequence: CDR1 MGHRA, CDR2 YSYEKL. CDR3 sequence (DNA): TGCGCCAGCAGCCAAGTTGATTTCCTTAGGATCCACAATGAGCAGTTCTTC. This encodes CASSQVDFLRIHNEQFF.

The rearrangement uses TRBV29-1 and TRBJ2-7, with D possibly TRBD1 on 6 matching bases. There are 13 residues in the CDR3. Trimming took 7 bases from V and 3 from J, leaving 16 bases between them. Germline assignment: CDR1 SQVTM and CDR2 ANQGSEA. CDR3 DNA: TGCAGCGCCTCACAGGGAGCGAACTACGAGCAGTACTTC. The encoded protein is CSASQGANYEQYF.

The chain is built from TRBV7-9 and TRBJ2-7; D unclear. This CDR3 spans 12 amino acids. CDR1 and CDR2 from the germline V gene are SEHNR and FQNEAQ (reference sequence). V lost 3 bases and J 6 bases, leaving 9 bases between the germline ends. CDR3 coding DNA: TGTGCCAGCAGCTTTGTGGGGTCCGAGCAGTACTTC. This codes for CASSFVGSEQYF.

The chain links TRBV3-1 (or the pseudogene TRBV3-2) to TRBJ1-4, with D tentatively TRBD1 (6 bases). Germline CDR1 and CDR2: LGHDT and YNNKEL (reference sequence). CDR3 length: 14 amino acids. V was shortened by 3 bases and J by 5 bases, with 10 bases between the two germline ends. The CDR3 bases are TGTGCCAGCAGCCACAGGACAGAAAATGAAAAACTGTTTTTT. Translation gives CASSHRTENEKLFF.

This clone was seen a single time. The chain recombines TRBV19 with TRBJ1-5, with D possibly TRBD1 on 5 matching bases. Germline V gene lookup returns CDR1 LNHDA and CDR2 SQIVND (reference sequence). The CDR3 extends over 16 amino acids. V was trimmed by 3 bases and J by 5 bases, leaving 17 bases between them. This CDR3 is CASSILGADADQPQHF. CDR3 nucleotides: TGTGCCAGTAGTATCCTCGGGGCAGACGCTGATCAGCCCCAGCATTTT.

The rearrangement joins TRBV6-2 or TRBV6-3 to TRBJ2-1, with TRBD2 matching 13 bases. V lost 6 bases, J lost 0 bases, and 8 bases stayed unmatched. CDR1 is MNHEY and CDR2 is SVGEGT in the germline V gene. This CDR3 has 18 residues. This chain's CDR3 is CASSGTSGIRSSYNEQFF. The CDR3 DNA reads TGTGCCAGCAGCGGGACTAGCGGGATTCGGAGCTCCTACAATGAGCAGTTCTTC.

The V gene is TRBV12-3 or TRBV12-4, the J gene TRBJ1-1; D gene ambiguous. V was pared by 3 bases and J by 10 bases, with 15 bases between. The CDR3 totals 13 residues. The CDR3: CASSLGTRERAFF. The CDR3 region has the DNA TGTGCCAGCAGTTTGGGTACGCGGGAAAGAGCTTTCTTT.

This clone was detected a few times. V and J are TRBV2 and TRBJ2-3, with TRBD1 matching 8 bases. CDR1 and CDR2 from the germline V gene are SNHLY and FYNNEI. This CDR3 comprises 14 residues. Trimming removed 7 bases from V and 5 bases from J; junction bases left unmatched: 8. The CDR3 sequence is CASTFRGPGDTQYF. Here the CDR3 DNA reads TGTGCCAGCACCTTCAGGGGGCCGGGAGATACGCAGTATTTT. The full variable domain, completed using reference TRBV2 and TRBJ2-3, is EPEVTQTPSHQVTQMGQEVILRCVPISNHLYFYWYRQILGQKVEFLVSFYNNEISEKSEIFDDQFSVERPDGSNFTLKIRSTKLEDSAMYFCASTFRGPGDTQYFGPGTRLTVL.

CDR3 sequence (DNA): TGTGCCAGCAGCTTAGCGTATGGCTACACCTTC. The encoded protein is CASSLAYGYTF. This chain links TRBV7-2 with TRBJ1-2; D is unresolved. Trimming took off 0 bases at V and 5 bases at J, with 1 base between the two ends. The CDR3 spans 11 residues. Per germline, CDR1 SGHTA and CDR2 FQGNSA.

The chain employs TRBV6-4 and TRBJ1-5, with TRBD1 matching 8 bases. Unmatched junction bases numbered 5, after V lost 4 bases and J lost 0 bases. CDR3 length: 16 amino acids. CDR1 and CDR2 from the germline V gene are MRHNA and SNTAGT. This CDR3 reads CASSVDRGYSNQPQHF. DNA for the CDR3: TGTGCCAGCAGTGTCGACAGGGGATATAGCAATCAGCCCCAGCATTTT.

The CDR3 here is CASSLEPAGSGTGELFF. CDR3 nucleotides: TGCGCCAGCAGCTTGGAGCCGGCGGGGAGTGGCACCGGGGAGCTGTTTTTT. The chain employs TRBV5-1 and TRBJ2-2; possible D gene TRBD2, 6 bases. Germline CDR1 and CDR2: SGHRS and YFSETQ. The V end was cut by 0 bases, the J end by 4 bases, with 16 bases between. CDR3 length: 17 residues.

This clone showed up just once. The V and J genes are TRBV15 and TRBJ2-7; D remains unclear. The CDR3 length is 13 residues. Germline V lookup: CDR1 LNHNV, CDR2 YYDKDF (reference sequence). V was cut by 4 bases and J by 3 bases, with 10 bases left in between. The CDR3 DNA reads TGTGCCACCAGCATCGAAGTTGACTACGAGCAGTACTTC. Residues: CATSIEVDYEQYF.

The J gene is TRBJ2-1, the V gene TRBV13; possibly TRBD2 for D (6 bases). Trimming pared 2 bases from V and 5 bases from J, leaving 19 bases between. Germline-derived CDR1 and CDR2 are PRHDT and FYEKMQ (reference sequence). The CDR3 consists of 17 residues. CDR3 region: CASSLWASVSHNNEQFF. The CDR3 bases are TGTGCCAGCAGCTTATGGGCTAGCGTAAGCCATAACAATGAGCAGTTCTTC.

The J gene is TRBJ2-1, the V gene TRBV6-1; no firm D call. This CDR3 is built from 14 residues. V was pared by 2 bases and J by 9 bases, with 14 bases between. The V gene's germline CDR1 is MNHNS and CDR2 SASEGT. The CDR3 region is CASSERASWGEQFF. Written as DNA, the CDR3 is TGTGCCAGCAGTGAACGAGCTAGTTGGGGTGAGCAGTTCTTC.

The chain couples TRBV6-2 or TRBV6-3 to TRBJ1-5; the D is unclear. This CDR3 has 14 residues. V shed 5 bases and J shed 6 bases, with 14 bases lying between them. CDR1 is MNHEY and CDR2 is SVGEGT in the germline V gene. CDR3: CASSDLPLIQPQHF. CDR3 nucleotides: TGTGCCAGCAGTGACCTACCGCTGATTCAGCCCCAGCATTTT.

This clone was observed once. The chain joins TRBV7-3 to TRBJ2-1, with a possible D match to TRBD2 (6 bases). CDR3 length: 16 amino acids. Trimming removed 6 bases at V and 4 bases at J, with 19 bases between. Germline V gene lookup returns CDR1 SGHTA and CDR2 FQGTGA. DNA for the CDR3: TGTGCCAGCAGTCCTACCCCGGGACTGAGATACAATGAGCAGTTCTTC. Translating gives CASSPTPGLRYNEQFF.

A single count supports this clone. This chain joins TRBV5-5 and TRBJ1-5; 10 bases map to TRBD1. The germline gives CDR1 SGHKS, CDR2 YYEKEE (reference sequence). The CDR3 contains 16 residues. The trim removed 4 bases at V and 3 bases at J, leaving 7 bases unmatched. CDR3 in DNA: TGTGCCAGCAGCGGCGGGACAGGGGCAATCAATCAGCCCCAGCATTTT. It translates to CASSGGTGAINQPQHF.

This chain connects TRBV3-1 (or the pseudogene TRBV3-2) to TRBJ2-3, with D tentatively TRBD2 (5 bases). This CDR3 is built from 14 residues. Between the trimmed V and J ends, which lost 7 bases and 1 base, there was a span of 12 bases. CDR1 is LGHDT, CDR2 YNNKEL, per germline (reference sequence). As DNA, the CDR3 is TGTGCCAGCACCCCTAGCTTGGGCACAGATACGCAGTATTTT. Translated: CASTPSLGTDTQYF.

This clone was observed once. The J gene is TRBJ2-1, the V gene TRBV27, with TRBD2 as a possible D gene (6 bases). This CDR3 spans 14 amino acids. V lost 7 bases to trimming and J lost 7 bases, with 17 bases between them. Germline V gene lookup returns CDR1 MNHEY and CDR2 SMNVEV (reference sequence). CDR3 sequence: CASKYPGVRNEQFF. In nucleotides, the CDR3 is TGTGCCAGCAAGTATCCGGGAGTGCGAAATGAGCAGTTCTTC.

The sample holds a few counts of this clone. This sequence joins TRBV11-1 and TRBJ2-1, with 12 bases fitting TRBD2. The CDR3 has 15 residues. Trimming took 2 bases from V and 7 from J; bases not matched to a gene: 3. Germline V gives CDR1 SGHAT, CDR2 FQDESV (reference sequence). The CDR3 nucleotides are TGTGCCAGCAGCTTACTAGCGGGAGGGCCTAATGAGCAGTTCTTC. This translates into CASSLLAGGPNEQFF.

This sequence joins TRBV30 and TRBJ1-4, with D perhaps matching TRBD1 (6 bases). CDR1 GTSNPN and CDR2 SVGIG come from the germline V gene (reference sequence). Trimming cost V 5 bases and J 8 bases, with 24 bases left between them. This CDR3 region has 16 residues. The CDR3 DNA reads TGTGCCTGGGGAAGAATAGGGACAAACATGGGGGAAAAACTGTTTTTT. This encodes CAWGRIGTNMGEKLFF.

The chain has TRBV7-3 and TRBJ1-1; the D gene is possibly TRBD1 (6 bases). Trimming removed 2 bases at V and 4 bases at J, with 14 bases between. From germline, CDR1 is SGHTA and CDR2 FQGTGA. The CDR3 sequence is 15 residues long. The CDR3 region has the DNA TGTGCCAGCAGCTTAGTTTTCGGGGGCGCCACTGAAGCTTTCTTT. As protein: CASSLVFGGATEAFF.

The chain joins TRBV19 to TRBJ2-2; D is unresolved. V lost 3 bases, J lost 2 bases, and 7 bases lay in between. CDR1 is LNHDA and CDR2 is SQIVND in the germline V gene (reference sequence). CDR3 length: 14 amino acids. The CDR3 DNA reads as TGTGCCAGTAGTATGGAACACAACACCGGGGAGCTGTTTTTT. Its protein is CASSMEHNTGELFF.

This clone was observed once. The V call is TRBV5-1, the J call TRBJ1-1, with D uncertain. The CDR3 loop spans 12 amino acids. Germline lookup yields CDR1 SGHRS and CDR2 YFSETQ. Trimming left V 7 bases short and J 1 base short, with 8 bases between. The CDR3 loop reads CASPDKNTEAFF. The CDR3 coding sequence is TGCGCCAGCCCTGACAAGAACACTGAAGCTTTCTTT.

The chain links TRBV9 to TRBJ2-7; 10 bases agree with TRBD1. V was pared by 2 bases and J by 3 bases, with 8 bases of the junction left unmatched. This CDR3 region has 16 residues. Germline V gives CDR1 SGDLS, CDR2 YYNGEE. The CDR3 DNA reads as TGTGCCAGCAGCGTGGGGGGACAGGGGATAATCTACGAGCAGTACTTC. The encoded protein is CASSVGGQGIIYEQYF.